This TCR beta chain emerged from a study of cytomegalovirus exposure and HLA in healthy donors (dated by TCRdb to about 2017). As for the study more broadly: In an earlier analysis of 450 to 750 of the donors, around 300 Gb of sequence data and approximately 120 million unique TCR beta sequences from about 190 million T cells were reported. Rather than drawing on any new phenotypic data, the later analysis identified candidate immune exposures from TCR beta sequences and the way those sequences occurred across donors. Donor age, sex, ethnicity and CMV serostatus were collected together with the repertoire data. An earlier analysis of 500 to 650 of the donors applied high-throughput TCR beta sequencing to assess whether each TCR beta V gene segment acted as functional or pseudogenic. The study aimed to test whether cataloging public T cell receptors could reveal signatures of past pathogen exposure. An early release that covered about 600 HLA-typed donors contained around 300 gigabases of sequencing data and roughly 84 million unique TCR sequences. The genetic ancestry cluster associated with self-reported Caucasian donors included around four fifths of the roughly 390 genotyped donors. Along with the approximately 620-subject first cohort, a separate validation cohort of about 110 different subjects was used. Genome-wide SNP genotypes for about 65% of the roughly 670 donors were used in a later genetic analysis, which treated that subset as a discovery cohort. Every repertoire in the discovery cohort had been generated on one and the same sequencing platform. Using immunosequencing, the study profiled T cell repertoires from 640 or so subjects and related those repertoires to cytomegalovirus serostatus. To study patterns of TCR occurrence, a later analysis re-analyzed previously published TCR beta repertoires from under 750 donors and added high-resolution HLA genotyping. To predict cytomegalovirus infection status, the study brought together high-throughput TCR immunosequencing, statistical association of individual TCRs with disease status, and machine learning. The number of typed donors differed by locus: 629-630 for A, B, C, DRB1 and DQB1; approximately 520 for DQA1; approximately 610 for DPA1; and 400 to 480 for DPB1. Both class I and class II loci were covered by HLA typing, at four-digit resolution. Across approximately 400 genotyped donors of the cohort, an average of approximately 240,000 unique TCR beta nucleotide sequences per donor were sequenced, and around 19% of those sequences were non-productive. Roughly 5 DR-DQ haplotypes were handled as single units for association and clustering because linkage in the cohort was strong.

The cohort comprised fewer than 750 healthy bone marrow donors. All cohort members were sampled while nominally healthy, although unrecorded immune exposures were likely present. The donor tested CMV seronegative, placing the donor among the 350 or so seronegative members of the cohort. Every donor gave a peripheral blood sample, and the peripheral blood mononuclear cells from that sample were used for TCR beta sequencing. Genomic DNA extraction from the blood cell samples was performed with the Qiagen DNeasy Blood Extraction Kit. About this clone: Its antigen has not been determined. No qualities accompany the bases; no much larger clone lies one base away.

General study outcomes and caveats: Because HLA typing was missing for some donors at each locus, association tests included only the typed subset. Three of the identified cytomegalovirus-associated TCR beta chains were confirmed in vitro to be specific for cytomegalovirus antigens. In a later analysis, HLA-associated TCR beta chains showed more clonal expansion and lower generation probabilities than non-associated chains that were equally common. When HLA alleles, especially DR and DQ, strongly co-occurred, TCR associations were difficult to assign to individual alleles. The cohort was sequenced for TCR beta chains only, and without alpha or paired-chain data the features that could be detected were limited. A later analysis reported that several top co-occurrence clusters appeared linked to parvovirus B19, influenza, CMV and Epstein-Barr virus. The authors suggested that the approach could potentially be extended to other disease states and immunological phenotypes. The study gave a list of about 170 TCR beta chains associated with cytomegalovirus. Because the 87-base-pair reads could not distinguish some IMGT-functional V segments, including TRBV6-2 and TRBV6-3, those segments were excluded. According to a later genetic analysis, donors in an Asian-associated ancestry cluster had fewer N-insertions in productive TCRs than the approximately 690-donor mean. A cluster of highly shared sequence variants was judged likely to represent a technical artifact of the sequencing pipeline. Because counts were too low, fewer than 20 rarely observed V segments, including chromosome 9 orphons, were excluded from the earlier analysis of roughly 580 of the donors. Roughly uniform sequencing depth across donors was assumed in presence/absence analyses, although this assumption may not hold. A later genetic analysis associated a missense DCLRE1C variant with V-gene and J-gene trimming of TCR beta chains, and an independent cohort replicated the association. Linkage disequilibrium might explain the correlated functional status among segregating V segments, but an unknown experimental factor could not be excluded. A later analysis found that TCR association rates varied across HLA loci, with DRB1 alleles showing the most associated TCRs and HLA-C alleles the fewest. A later analysis found that most CMV-associated TCR beta chains appeared HLA-restricted, with HLA associations seemingly driven largely by CMV exposure. Specific HLA alleles were associated with over 15,000 TCR beta sequences at a false discovery rate of 0.05 in a later analysis. While some public TCRs were present in many individuals, most TCR sequences turned up only very rarely across donors. In an earlier analysis of more than 500 of the donors, most TCR beta V segments appeared in productive rearrangements about 90% or about 30% of the time, broadly matching IMGT annotations. CMV serostatus was the only immune exposure information available for the cohort. A further reported finding was that TCR beta sequences accurately predicted the HLA-A and HLA-B alleles for most subjects in the first cohort. In both the original and validation cohorts, the classifier was reported to diagnose cytomegalovirus status with high specificity and sensitivity.

Libraries came from the immunoSEQ multiplex PCR assay. A mixture of 60 forward primers for TCR Vbeta segments and 13 reverse primers for TCR Jbeta segments was used in the multiplex PCR. A multiplex PCR assay on genomic DNA amplified the CDR3 region of rearranged TCR beta genes. The amplified TCR beta libraries were sequenced on the Illumina HiSeq System as 87-base-pair reads. On the study's bioinformatics: A later analysis tallied 70 million to 100 million unique TCR beta chains across the 550 to 850 repertoires, and about 12 million of those chains were shared by two or more donors. Raw reads were error-corrected and collapsed into unique sequences by a nearest-neighbor algorithm in which closely related sequences were merged to remove PCR and sequencing errors. Alignment of CDR3 sequences to IMGT reference sequences was used to assign V, D and J gene segments. Each retained sequence needed at least a six-nucleotide match to both a V gene segment and a J gene segment. A rearrangement was called productive if the CDR3 had no stop codons and remained in frame with V and J, and every other rearrangement was called non-productive. Following IMGT convention, CDR3 was defined as the stretch from the second conserved V-encoded cysteine up to the conserved J-encoded phenylalanine. In an earlier analysis of around 540 of the donors, sequences lacking an unambiguous match to a single V gene segment were excluded. In an earlier analysis of a few hundred of the donors, a V segment was called functional when productive rearrangements were above 56.7%, and segregating when the standard deviation between donors exceeded 5%. To diagnose cytomegalovirus status from the catalog of TCR beta chain sequences, a statistical classification framework was built. In a later analysis, V and J genes were assigned by comparing TCR nucleotide sequences against IMGT/GENE-DB human TR gene sequences. A later analysis assigned CDR3 sequences and most-parsimonious VDJ recombination scenarios with the TCRdist pipeline. In a later analysis, each TCR beta chain was defined by its CDR3 amino acid sequence together with its V-gene family, and reads lacking a unique V-gene family were excluded. A later analysis removed 450 to 600 highly shared, low-generation-probability nucleotide sequences to deal with suspected cross-contamination and a sequencing artifact. In a later analysis, a clonal expansion index for each public chain was calculated from normalized within-repertoire ranks of inferred template counts. Generation probabilities in a later analysis came from a VDJ recombination model fitted to out-of-frame rearrangements, and those results were checked against IGoR. In a later analysis, TCR-TCR, TCR-HLA and TCR-CMV co-occurrence was scored with hypergeometric tests, and a repertoire-size bias correction was applied to TCR pairs. False discovery rates were estimated in a later analysis by permuting HLA or CMV assignments 20 times. In a later analysis, co-occurring TCRs were grouped using DBSCAN, with TCRdist sequence similarity added in when clustering inside HLA-allele-positive subsets. For co-occurrence clustering, repertoires with fewer than 30,000 or more than 120,000 public chains were excluded, along with 5 or 6 repertoires with anomalous nucleotide sharing. In its TCRdb copy, this immuneACCESS table keeps in-frame sequences only and misses some clones. Where compared with another copy, unresolved V genes explain less than half of these, and the others have no known cause. V and J calls and clone size follow that table, whereas D and trimming were derived from the DNA. This sample comprises fewer than 150,000 clones, around 77% of them detected only once. Of the sample, around 2% falls within the top ten clones.

V and J are trimmed by 5 bases and 8 bases, and the gene matches miss 8 bases of the junction. The CDR3 runs 14 residues from the cysteine to the phenylalanine. Only CDR3 DNA remains: 42 bases, in frame from the first base. Taken from the germline V gene (reference sequence), the CDR1 and CDR2 loops are MNHEY and SMNVEV. The sequence links TRBV27 to TRBJ1-4; TRBD1 aligns with 7 central bases. The sequence was collected from a man aged 25 to 40 in good health and CMV-seronegative. The sample taken for sequencing was PBMCs. CDR3 region: CASSAGQTREKLFF. In nucleotides, the sequence is TGTGCCAGCAGTGCGGGACAGACGAGAGAAAAACTGTTTTTT.